This is a list of T cell receptor beta chains from one sample in a study of follicular helper T cells after annual influenza vaccination. Sequencing used immunoSEQ multiplex PCR; TCRdb keeps in-frame clones, though not all of them. The repertoire has around 3,000 clones, roughly four fifths of them found once; the top ten carry about 1%. This sample comprised CXCR5+ CD38- circulating T follicular helper cells from blood, obtained 7 days after influenza vaccination. These receptors were collected from an adult who received the influenza vaccine. The CDR3 runs from the conserved cysteine through the conserved F or W. Fields, in order: D gene, clone size, V gene, J gene, CDR3 protein, CDR3 DNA. D genes are given only for firm matches. Clone size is given for some rows only: seen once, a few or many times, or a class if the clone is expanded.

d_gene: TRBD1; abundance: .; v_gene: TRBV2; j_gene: TRBJ1-5; CDR3aa: CASTDRFSNQPQHF; CDR3nt: TGTGCCAGTACGGACAGGTTTAGCAATCAGCCCCAGCATTTT
d_gene: TRBD1; abundance: .; v_gene: TRBV19; j_gene: TRBJ1-5; CDR3aa: CASSDRGGQPQHF; CDR3nt: TGTGCCAGTAGTGACAGGGGAGGACAGCCCCAGCATTTT
d_gene: TRBD2; abundance: few; v_gene: TRBV11-2; j_gene: TRBJ2-7; CDR3aa: CASSRSGGQTYEQYF; CDR3nt: TGTGCCAGCAGCCGGAGCGGGGGGCAAACCTACGAGCAGTACTTC
d_gene: .; abundance: few; v_gene: TRBV10-3; j_gene: TRBJ2-7; CDR3aa: CAISDLGGKSSYEQYF; CDR3nt: TGTGCCATCAGTGACCTCGGAGGCAAGAGCTCCTACGAGCAGTACTTC
d_gene: TRBD1; abundance: .; v_gene: TRBV5-5; j_gene: TRBJ2-6; CDR3aa: CASIPGQGSGANVLTF; CDR3nt: TGTGCCAGCATTCCGGGACAGGGCTCTGGGGCCAACGTCCTGACTTTC
d_gene: TRBD1; abundance: .; v_gene: TRBV28; j_gene: TRBJ1-5; CDR3aa: CASTLQGVYQPQHF; CDR3nt: TGTGCCAGCACCTTACAGGGGGTTTATCAGCCCCAGCATTTT
d_gene: TRBD1; abundance: .; v_gene: TRBV7-2; j_gene: TRBJ1-6; CDR3aa: CASCPSGTGIPLHF; CDR3nt: TGTGCCAGCTGCCCCAGCGGGACAGGGATTCCCCTCCACTTT
d_gene: TRBD1; abundance: few; v_gene: TRBV7-9; j_gene: TRBJ1-2; CDR3aa: CASSYRGQGVDGYTF; CDR3nt: TGTGCCAGCAGCTACCGAGGACAGGGGGTGGATGGCTACACCTTC
d_gene: TRBD1; abundance: .; v_gene: TRBV7-3; j_gene: TRBJ1-2; CDR3aa: CASSPTGGSNYGYTF; CDR3nt: TGTGCCAGCAGCCCCACAGGGGGCTCTAACTATGGCTACACCTTC
d_gene: .; abundance: few; v_gene: TRBV7-3; j_gene: TRBJ2-7; CDR3aa: CASSLGAVGEQYF; CDR3nt: TGTGCCAGCAGCTTAGGGGCGGTTGGAGAGCAGTACTTC